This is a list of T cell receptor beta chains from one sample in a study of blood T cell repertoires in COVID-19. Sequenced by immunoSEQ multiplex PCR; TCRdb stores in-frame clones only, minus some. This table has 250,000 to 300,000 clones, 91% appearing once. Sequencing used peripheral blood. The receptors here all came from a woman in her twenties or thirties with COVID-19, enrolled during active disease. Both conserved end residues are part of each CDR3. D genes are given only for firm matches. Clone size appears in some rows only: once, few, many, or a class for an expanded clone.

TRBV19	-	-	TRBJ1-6	CASSTQFYNSPLHF	TGTGCCAGTAGTACCCAATTCTATAATTCACCCCTCCACTTT
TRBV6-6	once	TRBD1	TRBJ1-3	CASSRAGQGPSGNTIYF	TGTGCCAGCAGTCGGGCGGGACAGGGGCCCTCTGGAAACACCATATATTTT
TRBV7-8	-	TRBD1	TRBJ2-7	CASSLTGGYEQYF	TGTGCCAGCAGCTTAACAGGGGGGTACGAGCAGTACTTC
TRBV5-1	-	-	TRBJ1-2	CASSFDLAGGYTF	TGCGCCAGCAGTTTTGATTTAGCGGGCGGCTACACCTTC
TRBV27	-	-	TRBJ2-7	CASSLSVVAYSRDEQYF	TGTGCCAGCAGTTTATCCGTGGTAGCCTATAGTCGGGACGAGCAGTACTTC
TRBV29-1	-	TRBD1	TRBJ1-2	CSVDSGGGYTF	TGCAGCGTTGATTCAGGGGGAGGCTACACCTTC
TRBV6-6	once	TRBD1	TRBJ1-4	CASSYRQGSEKLFF	TGTGCCAGCAGTTACCGACAGGGAAGTGAAAAACTGTTTTTT
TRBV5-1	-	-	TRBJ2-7	CASSLGGGSYEQYF	TGCGCCAGCAGCTTGGGCGGCGGAAGCTACGAGCAGTACTTC
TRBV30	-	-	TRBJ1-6	CAWTPLGLINSPLHF	TGTGCCTGGACCCCTCTAGGACTGATTAATTCACCCCTCCACTTT
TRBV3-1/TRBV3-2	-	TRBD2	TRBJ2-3	CASRPTSGGTDTQYF	TGTGCCAGCAGACCCACTAGCGGGGGCACAGATACGCAGTATTTT
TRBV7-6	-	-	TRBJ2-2	CASSLSNSVGVTGELFF	TGTGCCAGCAGCCTCTCAAATAGCGTTGGGGTCACCGGGGAGCTGTTTTTT
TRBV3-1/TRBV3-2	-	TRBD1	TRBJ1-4	CASSLRGLRNEKLFF	TGTGCCAGCAGCCTCAGGGGGCTGCGTAATGAAAAACTGTTTTTT
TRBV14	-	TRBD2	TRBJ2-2	CASSPKSGRAITGELFF	TGTGCCAGCAGCCCTAAAAGCGGGAGGGCCATCACCGGGGAGCTGTTTTTT
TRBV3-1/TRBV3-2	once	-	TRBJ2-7	CASSPSSSGLNEQYF	TGTGCCAGCAGCCCTTCGTCCAGCGGCCTAAACGAGCAGTACTTC
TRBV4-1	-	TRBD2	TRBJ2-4	CASTEYYAGENIQYF	TGCGCCAGCACCGAATACTACGCGGGAGAAAACATTCAGTACTTC
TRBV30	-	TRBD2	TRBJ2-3	CAWSVLAGVGDTQYF	TGTGCCTGGAGTGTACTAGCGGGAGTTGGGGATACGCAGTATTTT
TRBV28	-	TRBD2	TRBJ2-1	CASTRAGVGDEQFF	TGTGCCAGCACCCGAGCGGGAGTGGGCGATGAGCAGTTCTTC
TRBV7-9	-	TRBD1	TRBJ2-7	CASSLARTGDYEQYF	TGTGCCAGCAGCTTAGCTCGGACAGGGGACTACGAGCAGTACTTC
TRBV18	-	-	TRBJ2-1	CASSPPQDNEQFF	TGTGCCAGCTCACCCCCACAAGACAATGAGCAGTTCTTC
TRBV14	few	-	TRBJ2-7	CASSHRSYLYEQYF	TGTGCCAGCAGCCACCGTTCTTATCTGTACGAGCAGTACTTC
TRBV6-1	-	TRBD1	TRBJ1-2	CASSDIGTGYGYTF	TGTGCCAGCAGTGATATCGGGACAGGCTATGGCTACACCTTC
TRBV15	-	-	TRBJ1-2	CATSRGPSLGPYTF	TGTGCCACCAGCAGAGGACCCTCGCTTGGGCCCTACACCTTC
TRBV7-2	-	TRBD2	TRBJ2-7	CASSPLGAGETQYF	TGTGCCAGCAGCCCACTGGGAGCGGGAGAAACGCAGTACTTC
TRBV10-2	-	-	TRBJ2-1	CASTGVTSVDEQFF	TGCGCCAGCACCGGGGTCACTTCTGTTGATGAGCAGTTCTTC
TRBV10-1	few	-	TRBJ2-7	CASSDVLGDEQYF	TGCGCCAGCAGTGATGTCCTGGGCGACGAGCAGTACTTC